This is a list of T cell receptor beta chains from one sample in a study of control samples from healthy donors and cancer patients. Libraries were prepared by immunoSEQ multiplex PCR; TCRdb keeps only in-frame clonotypes and omits some of them. The sample shows tens of thousands of clones, about 95% of them seen only once. Sequenced material: blood. The receptors stem from a man aged 25 to 45 in good health. Each CDR3 is given with its conserved first and last residue. The D gene is left open where the match is weak. Clone size, where shown, is once, few, many, or a class for clones that have expanded.

j_call: TRBJ2-1
v_call: TRBV18
d_call: TRBD2
clone_size: .
cdr3_aa: CASSPRPASGTYNEQFF
cdr3_nt: TGTGCCAGCTCACCACGTCCGGCTAGCGGGACCTACAATGAGCAGTTCTTC

j_call: TRBJ2-7
v_call: TRBV10-2
d_call: .
clone_size: .
cdr3_aa: CASRGTRNSYEQYF
cdr3_nt: TGCGCCAGCAGGGGGACAAGGAATTCCTACGAGCAGTACTTC

j_call: TRBJ2-2
v_call: TRBV11-2
d_call: .
clone_size: .
cdr3_aa: CASSLTTGPGELFF
cdr3_nt: TGTGCCAGCAGTTTGACTACAGGGCCCGGGGAGCTGTTTTTT

j_call: TRBJ2-1
v_call: TRBV5-1
d_call: TRBD2
clone_size: .
cdr3_aa: CASTLAGHYNEQFF
cdr3_nt: TGCGCCAGCACTCTAGCGGGGCACTACAATGAGCAGTTCTTC

j_call: TRBJ2-1
v_call: TRBV7-2
d_call: TRBD1
clone_size: .
cdr3_aa: CASSLAGQGVYNEQFF
cdr3_nt: TGTGCCAGCAGCTTAGCGGGACAGGGGGTTTACAATGAGCAGTTCTTC

j_call: TRBJ2-1
v_call: TRBV28
d_call: .
clone_size: .
cdr3_aa: CASSSQGGFYNEQFF
cdr3_nt: TGTGCCAGCAGTTCCCAGGGGGGGTTCTACAATGAGCAGTTCTTC

j_call: TRBJ2-5
v_call: TRBV21-1
d_call: .
clone_size: .
cdr3_aa: CASSKVSYSESVETQYF
cdr3_nt: TGTGCCAGCAGCAAAGTTTCATACAGCGAGAGTGTTGAGACCCAGTACTTC

j_call: TRBJ1-5
v_call: TRBV6-5
d_call: .
clone_size: .
cdr3_aa: CASSYGNSNQPQHF
cdr3_nt: TGTGCCAGCAGTTACGGGAATAGCAATCAGCCCCAGCATTTT

j_call: TRBJ1-5
v_call: TRBV9
d_call: .
clone_size: .
cdr3_aa: CASSVGSTNQPQHF
cdr3_nt: TGTGCCAGCAGCGTAGGTAGTACTAATCAGCCCCAGCATTTT

j_call: TRBJ2-2
v_call: TRBV6-2/TRBV6-3
d_call: .
clone_size: .
cdr3_aa: CASSPEPGRLTGELFF
cdr3_nt: TGTGCCAGCAGCCCAGAACCGGGACGCCTCACCGGGGAGCTGTTTTTT

j_call: TRBJ1-6
v_call: TRBV4-1
d_call: .
clone_size: .
cdr3_aa: CASSSYGGFSPLHF
cdr3_nt: TGCGCCAGCAGTTCCTACGGGGGGTTTTCACCCCTCCACTTT

j_call: TRBJ1-1
v_call: TRBV30
d_call: .
clone_size: .
cdr3_aa: CAWTGYTEAFF
cdr3_nt: TGTGCCTGGACCGGCTACACTGAAGCTTTCTTT

j_call: TRBJ1-1
v_call: TRBV5-1
d_call: .
clone_size: .
cdr3_aa: CASRTKTNTEAFF
cdr3_nt: TGCGCCAGCCGGACAAAGACGAACACTGAAGCTTTCTTT

j_call: TRBJ2-1
v_call: TRBV19
d_call: .
clone_size: .
cdr3_aa: CASSMGDVVDEQFF
cdr3_nt: TGTGCCAGTAGTATGGGGGATGTGGTCGATGAGCAGTTCTTC

j_call: TRBJ1-2
v_call: TRBV6-6
d_call: .
clone_size: .
cdr3_aa: CAGAVGRGYGYTF
cdr3_nt: TGTGCCGGCGCGGTTGGCCGGGGCTATGGCTACACCTTC

j_call: TRBJ2-5
v_call: TRBV7-6
d_call: TRBD2
clone_size: .
cdr3_aa: CASSLWGGRKQGETQYF
cdr3_nt: TGTGCCAGCAGCTTATGGGGCGGGAGGAAGCAGGGAGAGACCCAGTACTTC

j_call: TRBJ2-1
v_call: TRBV5-1
d_call: TRBD2
clone_size: once
cdr3_aa: CASSLGRRERGAYNEQFF
cdr3_nt: TGCGCCAGCAGCTTGGGGCGGCGAGAGCGGGGGGCCTACAATGAGCAGTTCTTC

j_call: TRBJ2-1
v_call: TRBV27
d_call: TRBD2
clone_size: .
cdr3_aa: CASSLGAGGSNEQFF
cdr3_nt: TGTGCCAGCAGTTTAGGAGCGGGAGGATCCAATGAGCAGTTCTTC

j_call: TRBJ2-7
v_call: TRBV11-2
d_call: .
clone_size: .
cdr3_aa: CASSLYYEQYF
cdr3_nt: TGTGCCAGCAGCCTCTATTACGAGCAGTACTTC

j_call: TRBJ2-2
v_call: TRBV7-3
d_call: TRBD1
clone_size: .
cdr3_aa: CASSTQQGATANTGELFF
cdr3_nt: TGTGCCAGCAGCACCCAACAGGGGGCTACTGCGAACACCGGGGAGCTGTTTTTT

j_call: TRBJ1-1
v_call: TRBV9
d_call: .
clone_size: .
cdr3_aa: CASSVGQTNTEAFF
cdr3_nt: TGTGCCAGCAGCGTTGGACAGACGAACACTGAAGCTTTCTTT

j_call: TRBJ2-7
v_call: TRBV28
d_call: .
clone_size: .
cdr3_aa: CASIPGHSYEQYF
cdr3_nt: TGTGCCAGCATCCCGGGACATTCTTACGAGCAGTACTTC

j_call: TRBJ1-1
v_call: TRBV24-1
d_call: TRBD1
clone_size: .
cdr3_aa: CATSEDGQGSTEAFF
cdr3_nt: TGTGCCACCAGTGAGGACGGACAGGGGAGCACTGAAGCTTTCTTT

j_call: TRBJ2-1
v_call: TRBV2
d_call: TRBD1
clone_size: once
cdr3_aa: CASSEGGQGGNEQFF
cdr3_nt: TGTGCCAGCAGTGAAGGGGGACAGGGAGGCAATGAGCAGTTCTTC

j_call: TRBJ1-6
v_call: TRBV5-1
d_call: TRBD1
clone_size: .
cdr3_aa: CASSLAPGTGGSPLHF
cdr3_nt: TGCGCCAGCAGCTTGGCCCCCGGGACAGGGGGTTCACCCCTCCACTTT

j_call: TRBJ1-2
v_call: TRBV28
d_call: .
clone_size: .
cdr3_aa: CASTPGGYFGYTF
cdr3_nt: TGTGCCAGCACCCCTGGGGGGTACTTTGGCTACACCTTC

j_call: TRBJ1-1
v_call: TRBV5-1
d_call: .
clone_size: .
cdr3_aa: CASSPRMNTEAFF
cdr3_nt: TGCGCCAGCAGCCCCAGGATGAACACTGAAGCTTTCTTT

j_call: TRBJ2-3
v_call: TRBV18
d_call: .
clone_size: .
cdr3_aa: CATSVLSRGPITDTQYF
cdr3_nt: TGTGCCACCTCCGTGTTGAGTCGTGGGCCCATCACAGATACGCAGTATTTT

j_call: TRBJ1-5
v_call: TRBV6-1
d_call: .
clone_size: .
cdr3_aa: CASSEEGGYQPQHF
cdr3_nt: TGTGCCAGCAGTGAAGAGGGAGGCTATCAGCCCCAGCATTTT

j_call: TRBJ1-3
v_call: TRBV9
d_call: .
clone_size: .
cdr3_aa: CASSPGLDSGNTIYF
cdr3_nt: TGTGCCAGCAGCCCCGGGCTAGACTCTGGAAACACCATATATTTT

j_call: TRBJ1-1
v_call: TRBV12-5
d_call: TRBD1
clone_size: .
cdr3_aa: CASGLVRQGSEAFF
cdr3_nt: TGTGCTAGTGGTTTGGTACGACAGGGCTCTGAAGCTTTCTTT

j_call: TRBJ2-3
v_call: TRBV5-4
d_call: .
clone_size: .
cdr3_aa: CASSLGFGQGTDTQYF
cdr3_nt: TGTGCCAGCAGCTTAGGATTCGGTCAGGGAACAGATACGCAGTATTTT

j_call: TRBJ1-3
v_call: TRBV5-1
d_call: .
clone_size: .
cdr3_aa: CASSLAGNRWSSGNTIYF
cdr3_nt: TGCGCCAGCAGCTTGGCCGGGAACAGGTGGAGCTCTGGAAACACCATATATTTT

j_call: TRBJ2-1
v_call: TRBV7-6
d_call: TRBD2
clone_size: .
cdr3_aa: CASSPWAGGPDNEQFF
cdr3_nt: TGTGCCAGCAGCCCCTGGGCGGGAGGGCCTGACAATGAGCAGTTCTTC

j_call: TRBJ2-5
v_call: TRBV7-7
d_call: TRBD2
clone_size: .
cdr3_aa: CASSSRHSGLAQNQETQYF
cdr3_nt: TGTGCTAGCAGCTCCCGCCACTCTGGACTAGCGCAGAACCAAGAGACCCAGTACTTC

j_call: TRBJ2-3
v_call: TRBV11-2
d_call: TRBD1
clone_size: .
cdr3_aa: CASSVRDRPPDTQYF
cdr3_nt: TGTGCCAGCAGCGTACGGGACAGACCACCAGATACGCAGTATTTT

j_call: TRBJ2-1
v_call: TRBV28
d_call: .
clone_size: once
cdr3_aa: CASSSLLPNEQFF
cdr3_nt: TGTGCCAGCAGTTCCCTCCTACCGAATGAGCAGTTCTTC

j_call: TRBJ1-1
v_call: TRBV6-5
d_call: .
clone_size: .
cdr3_aa: CASSTWWGTEAFF
cdr3_nt: TGTGCCAGCAGTACCTGGTGGGGCACTGAAGCTTTCTTT

j_call: TRBJ1-2
v_call: TRBV25-1
d_call: TRBD1
clone_size: .
cdr3_aa: CASSEPASQGTNYGYTF
cdr3_nt: TGTGCCAGCAGTGAACCGGCCTCACAGGGGACTAACTATGGCTACACCTTC

j_call: TRBJ1-1
v_call: TRBV28
d_call: .
clone_size: .
cdr3_aa: CASSLIKGGNTEAFF
cdr3_nt: TGTGCCAGCAGTTTAATCAAGGGGGGGAACACTGAAGCTTTCTTT

j_call: TRBJ2-7
v_call: TRBV7-9
d_call: .
clone_size: .
cdr3_aa: CASSLVVGDSYEQYF
cdr3_nt: TGTGCCAGCAGCTTAGTGGTGGGCGACTCCTACGAGCAGTACTTC

j_call: TRBJ1-1
v_call: TRBV9
d_call: .
clone_size: .
cdr3_aa: CASSVEGETEAFF
cdr3_nt: TGTGCCAGCAGCGTAGAAGGGGAAACTGAAGCTTTCTTT

j_call: TRBJ1-1
v_call: TRBV5-1
d_call: .
clone_size: .
cdr3_aa: CASSLDVMDTEAFF
cdr3_nt: TGCGCCAGCAGCTTGGACGTAATGGATACTGAAGCTTTCTTT

j_call: TRBJ2-7
v_call: TRBV30
d_call: .
clone_size: .
cdr3_aa: CAWSTTPYEQYF
cdr3_nt: TGTGCCTGGAGTACTACACCTTACGAGCAGTACTTC

j_call: TRBJ1-6
v_call: TRBV3-1/TRBV3-2
d_call: .
clone_size: .
cdr3_aa: CASSPRTDNSPLHF
cdr3_nt: TGTGCCAGCAGCCCCAGGACTGATAATTCACCCCTCCACTTT

j_call: TRBJ1-5
v_call: TRBV28
d_call: .
clone_size: .
cdr3_aa: CASSLTGSGNQPQHF
cdr3_nt: TGTGCCAGCAGTTTAACAGGGTCCGGCAATCAGCCCCAGCATTTT

j_call: TRBJ1-3
v_call: TRBV7-8
d_call: .
clone_size: .
cdr3_aa: CASSLASQGYTIYF
cdr3_nt: TGTGCCAGCAGCTTAGCCAGCCAGGGCTACACCATATATTTT

j_call: TRBJ1-5
v_call: TRBV5-5
d_call: .
clone_size: .
cdr3_aa: CASSFQLGSNQPQHF
cdr3_nt: TGTGCCAGCAGCTTTCAATTGGGTAGCAATCAGCCCCAGCATTTT

j_call: TRBJ2-7
v_call: TRBV6-1
d_call: TRBD1
clone_size: .
cdr3_aa: CASSDLGGSSYEQYF
cdr3_nt: TGTGCCAGCAGTGATCTAGGGGGCTCGTCCTACGAGCAGTACTTC

j_call: TRBJ1-1
v_call: TRBV5-1
d_call: .
clone_size: .
cdr3_aa: CASSLDGRVNTEAFF
cdr3_nt: TGCGCCAGCAGCTTGGACGGTAGGGTTAATACTGAAGCTTTCTTT

j_call: TRBJ2-2
v_call: TRBV6-4
d_call: .
clone_size: .
cdr3_aa: CASSKDNTGELFF
cdr3_nt: TGTGCCAGCAGTAAGGATAACACCGGGGAGCTGTTTTTT

j_call: TRBJ1-4
v_call: TRBV6-1
d_call: TRBD1
clone_size: .
cdr3_aa: CASSETGRNEKLFF
cdr3_nt: TGTGCCAGCAGTGAGACAGGGCGAAATGAAAAACTGTTTTTT

j_call: TRBJ2-7
v_call: TRBV7-9
d_call: TRBD2
clone_size: .
cdr3_aa: CASSSERDSYEQYF
cdr3_nt: TGTGCCAGCAGCTCCGAGCGGGATTCGTACGAGCAGTACTTC

j_call: TRBJ2-3
v_call: TRBV5-6
d_call: TRBD2
clone_size: .
cdr3_aa: CASSAGATTDTQYF
cdr3_nt: TGTGCCAGCAGCGCGGGAGCCACCACAGATACGCAGTATTTT

j_call: TRBJ2-7
v_call: TRBV13
d_call: .
clone_size: once
cdr3_aa: CASSLRRGRSSYEQYF
cdr3_nt: TGTGCCAGCAGCTTAAGGAGGGGACGGTCCTCCTACGAGCAGTACTTC